This passage covers 7 T cell receptor beta chains from one sample sequenced in a study of neurological immune-mediated disorders. TCRdb re-derived calls from the 5' RACE reads in MiXCR, one entry per CDR3 protein. Of under 70,000 distinct CDR3 sequences listed, 2.5% to 4% are singletons. The source material was PBMCs. The receptors originated from a woman aged 45-65 years with multiple sclerosis.

This clonotype was counted at least ten times. The genes are TRBV18 and TRBJ1-2; 7 bases align to TRBD1. The CDR3 is 16 amino acids. With 3 bases clipped from V and 1 base from J, the junction kept 8 bases outside the gene matches. Germline V gives CDR1 KGHSH, CDR2 LQKENI. The CDR3 nucleotides read TGTGCCAGCTCACCCCTCGACAGGGCCCTTAACTATGGCTACACCTTC. Translating it yields CASSPLDRALNYGYTF. The entire variable domain, with the rest obtained from reference TRBV18 and TRBJ1-2, is as follows: NAGVMQNPRHLVRRRGQEARLRCSPMKGHSHVYWYRQLPEEGLKFMVYLQKENIIDESGMPKERFSAEFPKEGPSILRIQQVVRGDSAAYFCASSPLDRALNYGYTFGSGTRLTVV.

This clonotype was seen at least ten times. The chain combines TRBV7-9 with TRBJ2-7; no clear D. V lost 2 bases, J lost 2 bases, and 7 bases lay in between. This CDR3 comprises 13 residues. CDR1 is SEHNR and CDR2 is FQNEAQ in the germline V gene (reference sequence). CDR3 protein: CASSLPGTYEQYF. The DNA for the CDR3 is TGTGCCAGCAGCTTACCAGGAACCTACGAGCAGTACTTC.

This clonotype has a count of ten or more. The V and J genes are TRBV5-1 and TRBJ2-5; the match to TRBD2 covers 9 bases. With V trimmed by 5 bases and J by 5 bases, 4 bases remained unmatched. The CDR3 consists of 13 residues. Germline loops: CDR1 SGHRS, CDR2 YFSETQ. CDR3 residues: CASRREGLETQYF. The DNA of the CDR3 is TGCGCCAGCAGGCGGGAGGGCCTGGAGACCCAGTACTTC.

This clonotype was seen many times. DNA of the CDR3: TGTGCCAGCAGCCAACAGGGATATAGCAATCAGCCCCAGCATTTT. Encoded protein: CASSQQGYSNQPQHF. The chain has TRBV7-2 and TRBJ1-5; TRBD1 is a possible D gene (6 bases). The germline V gene has CDR1 SGHTA and CDR2 FQGNSA. This CDR3 is built from 15 residues. V lost 5 bases, J lost 0 bases, and 11 bases lay in between.

This clonotype was seen many times. The chain joins TRBV29-1 to TRBJ1-1, with 7 bases matching TRBD1. Trimming took 8 bases from V and 4 from J; bases not matched to a gene: 10. Germline V gives CDR1 SQVTM, CDR2 ANQGSEA. CDR3 length: 13 amino acids. Here the CDR3 reads CSLGGPSRTEAFF. The CDR3 coding sequence is TGCAGCTTAGGGGGCCCTAGCCGCACTGAAGCTTTCTTT.

This clonotype was recorded at least ten times. The CDR3 loop is CASSYVAGAYEQYF. In DNA form, the CDR3 reads TGTGCCAGCAGCTATGTAGCGGGAGCTTACGAGCAGTACTTC. This chain joins TRBV7-2 and TRBJ2-7; 9 bases fit TRBD2. V was pared by 4 bases and J by 4 bases, with 5 bases of the junction left unmatched. This CDR3 comprises 14 residues. Per the germline V gene, CDR1 is SGHTA and CDR2 is FQGNSA.

This clonotype came up many times. The chain links TRBV6-1 to TRBJ2-1; unclear D gene. Trimming shortened V by 6 bases and J by 2 bases, and 14 bases separated the two germline ends. The CDR3 is 15 residues long. Germline CDR1 and CDR2: MNHNS and SASEGT. CDR3 coding DNA: TGTGCCAGCAGGGCCCCAGGTGTAACCTACAATGAGCAGTTCTTC. This encodes CASRAPGVTYNEQFF.